This TCR beta chain appears in the sequencing data of a study of identical twins. MiXCR, run by TCRdb on the 5' RACE reads, gives a single entry per CDR3 protein. This table holds about 240,000 distinct CDR3 sequences, about 10% found once. The V gene lost 3 bases and the J gene lost 0 bases, with 10 bases spanning the gap. Germline V gene sequence: CDR1 SGHAT, CDR2 FQNNGV. The CDR3 covers 15 residues. This rearrangement joins TRBV11-2 to TRBJ2-3; the D is unclear. Sequences were obtained from memory T cells sorted from blood. This TCR was recovered from a man in his forties or fifties in good health. The CDR3 DNA sequence: TGTGCCAGCAGCTTCGGACGTTCTAGCACAGATACGCAGTATTTT. Translating it yields CASSFGRSSTDTQYF.